This T cell receptor beta chain appears in the sequencing data of a study of T cell responses to AZD1222 COVID-19 vaccine. CDR1 MDHEN and CDR2 SYDVKM come from the germline V gene. The CDR3 has 15 amino acids. V gave up 6 bases and J gave up 4 bases; unmatched junction bases: 7. Points on this clone: Antigen: not known.

General observations from the study: Donor demographics were predominantly white British with a female majority; clonal diversity may be underestimated. Reportedly, nearly half the spike-specific TCRs target unmutated variant regions. Once two AZD1222 doses were given, Spike-specific TCR breadth and depth went up.

TCRdb's copy holds only in-frame clones and misses some; the assay was immunoSEQ multiplex PCR. The sample shows 95,000 to 100,000 clones, under 90% of them seen only once. The V and J genes are TRBV28 and TRBJ2-5, with TRBD2 matching over 11 bases. The TCR originated in an adult in good health. Sample: peripheral blood, taken on day 0 of AZD1222 vaccination. This CDR3 is CASRSTSGEPETQYF. CDR3 coding DNA: TGTGCCAGCAGGTCGACTAGCGGGGAACCAGAGACCCAGTACTTC.